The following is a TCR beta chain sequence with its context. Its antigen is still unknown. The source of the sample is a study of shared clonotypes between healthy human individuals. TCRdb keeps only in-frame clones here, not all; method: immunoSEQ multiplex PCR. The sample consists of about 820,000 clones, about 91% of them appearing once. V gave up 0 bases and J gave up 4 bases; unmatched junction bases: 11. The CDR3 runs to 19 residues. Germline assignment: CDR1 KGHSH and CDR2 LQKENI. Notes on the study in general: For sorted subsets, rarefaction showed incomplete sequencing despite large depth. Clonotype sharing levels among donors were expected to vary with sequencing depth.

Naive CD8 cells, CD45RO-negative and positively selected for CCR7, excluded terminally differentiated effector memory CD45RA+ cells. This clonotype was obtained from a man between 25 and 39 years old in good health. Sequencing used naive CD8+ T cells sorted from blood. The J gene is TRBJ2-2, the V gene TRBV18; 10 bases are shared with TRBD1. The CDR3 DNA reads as TGTGCCAGCTCACCACCGAGACAGGGGGCGCCGTTGGGCACCGGGGAGCTGTTTTTT. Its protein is CASSPPRQGAPLGTGELFF. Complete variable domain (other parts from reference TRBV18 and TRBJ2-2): NAGVMQNPRHLVRRRGQEARLRCSPMKGHSHVYWYRQLPEEGLKFMVYLQKENIIDESGMPKERFSAEFPKEGPSILRIQQVVRGDSAAYFCASSPPRQGAPLGTGELFFGEGSRLTVL.